Listed below are T cell receptor beta chains from one sample, sequenced in a study of molecular identifiers for immune sequencing clone quantification. One entry per CDR3 protein results from TCRdb running MiXCR on the PCR reads. Among around 82,000 distinct CDR3 sequences listed, roughly 19% were seen once. The sample consisted of naive CD8+ T cells from blood, with Jurkat cell RNA spiked in. Every receptor here comes from a human donor in good health. Some libraries in this study had Jurkat cell RNA spiked in. CDR3s include the opening cysteine and the closing phenylalanine or tryptophan. Fields, in order: D gene, J gene, CDR3 length, V gene, clone size, CDR3 protein, CDR3 DNA. D genes are given only for firm matches. Some rows mark clone size as missing; the rest say once, few, many or name a class of expanded clone.

d_call: TRBD2; j_call: TRBJ2-7; cdr3_length: 14; v_call: TRBV9; clone_size: many; cdr3_aa: CASSTGTRGYEQYF; cdr3_nt: TGTGCCAGCAGCACCGGGACTAGGGGGTACGAGCAGTACTTC
d_call: NA; j_call: TRBJ2-5; cdr3_length: 14; v_call: TRBV28; clone_size: many; cdr3_aa: CASSSWDRQETQYF; cdr3_nt: TGTGCCAGCAGTTCATGGGACCGCCAAGAGACCCAGTACTTC
d_call: NA; j_call: TRBJ2-5; cdr3_length: 15; v_call: TRBV20-1; clone_size: many; cdr3_aa: CSAQRGGRQQETQYF; cdr3_nt: TGCAGTGCCCAAAGGGGGGGCAGGCAACAAGAGACCCAGTACTTC
d_call: NA; j_call: TRBJ1-4; cdr3_length: 10; v_call: TRBV29-1; clone_size: many; cdr3_aa: CSVEREKLFF; cdr3_nt: TGCAGCGTTGAACGCGAAAAACTGTTTTTT
d_call: TRBD1; j_call: TRBJ1-1; cdr3_length: 13; v_call: TRBV25-1; clone_size: many; cdr3_aa: CASRGAGGTEAFF; cdr3_nt: TGTGCCAGCAGGGGGGCAGGGGGCACTGAAGCTTTCTTT
d_call: TRBD2; j_call: TRBJ2-1; cdr3_length: 16; v_call: TRBV4-3; clone_size: many; cdr3_aa: CASSQEAGPRSDEQFF; cdr3_nt: TGCGCCAGCAGCCAAGAAGCGGGGCCGAGGAGCGATGAGCAGTTCTTC
d_call: NA; j_call: TRBJ2-7; cdr3_length: 17; v_call: TRBV6-2/TRBV6-3; clone_size: many; cdr3_aa: CASSYTSGFNYLYEQYF; cdr3_nt: TGTGCCAGCAGTTACACCAGCGGGTTTAATTATCTCTACGAGCAGTACTTC
d_call: NA; j_call: TRBJ2-3; cdr3_length: 13; v_call: TRBV19; clone_size: many; cdr3_aa: CASSIPSADTQYF; cdr3_nt: TGTGCCAGTAGTATCCCCTCCGCAGATACGCAGTATTTT
d_call: TRBD1; j_call: TRBJ2-6; cdr3_length: 17; v_call: TRBV6-4; clone_size: many; cdr3_aa: CASSDSRGLPGANVLTF; cdr3_nt: TGTGCCAGCAGTGACTCAAGGGGGCTCCCTGGGGCCAACGTCCTGACTTTC
d_call: NA; j_call: TRBJ1-2; cdr3_length: 15; v_call: TRBV6-6; clone_size: many; cdr3_aa: CASSYLDSAFAGYTF; cdr3_nt: TGTGCCAGCAGTTACTTGGACTCGGCTTTCGCCGGCTACACCTTC
d_call: TRBD1; j_call: TRBJ2-7; cdr3_length: 15; v_call: TRBV20-1; clone_size: NA; cdr3_aa: CSAVGTGAVPYEQYF; cdr3_nt: TGCAGTGCGGTCGGGACAGGGGCCGTCCCCTACGAGCAGTACTTC
d_call: NA; j_call: TRBJ2-2; cdr3_length: 17; v_call: TRBV11-2; clone_size: few; cdr3_aa: CASSLAPGYPNTGELFF; cdr3_nt: TGTGCCAGCAGCTTAGCCCCTGGCTACCCGAACACCGGGGAGCTGTTTTTT
d_call: NA; j_call: TRBJ2-7; cdr3_length: 13; v_call: TRBV29-1; clone_size: NA; cdr3_aa: CSVEGPAPPGEYF; cdr3_nt: TGCAGCGTTGAAGGCCCCGCGCCTCCTGGGGAGTACTTC
d_call: TRBD1; j_call: TRBJ2-3; cdr3_length: 15; v_call: TRBV5-1; clone_size: many; cdr3_aa: CASSLGGQGTDTQYF; cdr3_nt: TGCGCCAGCAGCTTGGGGGGACAGGGCACAGATACGCAGTATTTT
d_call: NA; j_call: TRBJ2-7; cdr3_length: 15; v_call: TRBV4-3; clone_size: many; cdr3_aa: CASSQDSRRSYEQYF; cdr3_nt: TGCGCCAGCAGCCAAGACTCGCGCAGATCCTACGAGCAGTACTTC
d_call: NA; j_call: TRBJ2-7; cdr3_length: 12; v_call: TRBV20-1; clone_size: many; cdr3_aa: CSARTQGYEQYF; cdr3_nt: TGCAGTGCTAGAACACAGGGATACGAGCAGTACTTC
d_call: TRBD2; j_call: TRBJ2-5; cdr3_length: 17; v_call: TRBV7-7; clone_size: few; cdr3_aa: CASSPRGLAGTQETQYF; cdr3_nt: TGTGCCAGCAGCCCAAGGGGACTAGCGGGGACCCAGGAGACCCAGTACTTC
d_call: TRBD1; j_call: TRBJ2-6; cdr3_length: 17; v_call: TRBV12-3/TRBV12-4; clone_size: many; cdr3_aa: CASSWGTGPSGANVLTF; cdr3_nt: TGTGCCAGCAGTTGGGGGACAGGACCCTCTGGGGCCAACGTCCTGACTTTC
d_call: TRBD2; j_call: TRBJ2-1; cdr3_length: 13; v_call: TRBV4-2; clone_size: many; cdr3_aa: CASSQASGTAQFF; cdr3_nt: TGTGCCAGCAGCCAAGCTAGCGGGACGGCGCAGTTCTTC
d_call: TRBD2; j_call: TRBJ2-7; cdr3_length: 18; v_call: TRBV6-5; clone_size: many; cdr3_aa: CASSYSRTSGRGPYEQYF; cdr3_nt: TGTGCCAGCAGTTACTCAAGGACTAGCGGGAGGGGCCCCTACGAGCAGTACTTC
d_call: NA; j_call: TRBJ2-5; cdr3_length: 14; v_call: TRBV5-1; clone_size: many; cdr3_aa: CASSLGRTQETQYF; cdr3_nt: TGCGCCAGCAGCTTGGGCAGAACCCAAGAGACCCAGTACTTC
d_call: NA; j_call: TRBJ1-6; cdr3_length: 13; v_call: TRBV27; clone_size: many; cdr3_aa: CASSPGGRSPLHF; cdr3_nt: TGTGCCAGCAGCCCGGGGGGCAGGTCACCCCTCCACTTT